This entry is about one TCR beta chain. The sample is drawn from a study of blood T cell repertoires in COVID-19. Study-level background: Sites in the United States, Italy and Spain provided acute and convalescent COVID-19 samples.

Original analysis: Amplification of reference gene primers was used by the study to estimate nucleated cell counts. Sequencing used immunoSEQ multiplex PCR; TCRdb keeps in-frame clones, though not all of them. D and trimming were read from the DNA, whereas the V and J calls and clone size are those reported in that table. The sample records about 160,000 clones, just over 90% being singletons. While infection was still active, Seattle patients were enrolled and then followed longitudinally. V was clipped by 4 bases and J by 10 bases; unmatched bases: 10. This CDR3 region has 15 residues. The germline CDR1 and CDR2 sequences are SGHRS and YFSETQ.

The sample consisted of peripheral blood. This clonotype was obtained from a woman aged 60-75 years with COVID-19, enrolled during active disease. The genes are TRBV5-1 and TRBJ1-6; 8 nucleotides line up with TRBD1. The CDR3 here is CASSEGQGRRSPLHF. The CDR3 nucleotides read TGCGCCAGCAGCGAAGGACAGGGAAGGAGGTCACCCCTCCACTTT.